The 23 T cell receptor beta chains presented below share a single source sample, sequenced in a study of blood T cell repertoires in COVID-19 (TCRdb year 2020). Library preparation was by the immunoSEQ multiplex PCR assay. The table comes from immuneACCESS by way of TCRdb, which keeps in-frame sequences with V and J called. Part of the clones is missing from these tables; in studies checked, under half for an unresolved V gene and the rest for unknown reasons. The table for this sample lists approximately 110,000 clones; 70% to 90% of them were counted only once. The top ten hold approximately 1.3% of the sample. Sequencing input: peripheral blood. Source of these receptors: a man aged 40-50 years with acute or convalescent COVID-19.

This sequence joins TRBV27 and TRBJ1-1, with 7 positions matching TRBD1. V shed 1 base and J 8 bases; nucleotides not matched to a gene: 4. Germline CDR1 MNHEY, CDR2 SMNVEV (reference sequence). The CDR3 is 13 residues long. CDR3 region: CASSLYRGGEAFF. In nucleotides, the CDR3 is TGTGCCAGCAGTTTATACAGGGGCGGGGAAGCTTTCTTT.

This chain uses TRBV3-1 (or the pseudogene TRBV3-2) with TRBJ1-2; TRBD1 aligns across 11 bases. J gave up 7 bases and V 5 bases, and 9 bases lay outside the gene matches. The CDR3 loop spans 15 amino acids. Germline CDR1 is LGHDT and CDR2 is YNNKEL (reference sequence). The CDR3 region is CASSALGQGAGGYTF. CDR3 nucleotide sequence: TGTGCCAGCAGCGCCCTTGGACAGGGGGCAGGTGGCTACACCTTC.

The J gene is TRBJ1-3, the V gene TRBV18; D gene uncertain. Germline CDR1 reads KGHSH; CDR2 reads LQKENI. The length of the CDR3 is 12 residues. Trimming took off 0 bases at V and 9 bases at J, with 6 bases between the two ends. Here the CDR3 reads CASSPPEATIYF. DNA of the CDR3: TGTGCCAGCTCACCACCAGAGGCCACCATATATTTT.

This chain links TRBV7-2 with TRBJ2-7; D not certain. V was trimmed by 5 bases and J by 6 bases, leaving 11 bases between them. The CDR3 is made up of 12 amino acids. CDR1 SGHTA and CDR2 FQGNSA come from the germline V gene. Here the CDR3 reads CASSLGWPEQYF. DNA for the CDR3: TGTGCCAGCAGCCTCGGGTGGCCCGAGCAGTACTTC. The full variable domain, rest sourced from reference TRBV7-2 and TRBJ2-7, is GAGVSQSPSNKVTEKGKDVELRCDPISGHTALYWYRQSLGQGLEFLIYFQGNSAPDKSGLPSDRFSAERTGGSVSTLTIQRTQQEDSAVYLCASSLGWPEQYFGPGTRLTVT.

The V and J genes are TRBV20-1 and TRBJ2-7; D unclear. Germline V lookup: CDR1 DFQATT, CDR2 SNEGSKA (reference sequence). The CDR3 consists of 10 residues. Trimming pared 6 bases from V and 11 bases from J, leaving 14 bases between. The CDR3, as DNA: TGCAGTGCCTACGATCTGGGCGAGTACTTC. Translating it yields CSAYDLGEYF.

This chain uses TRBV5-6 with TRBJ1-5; 8 positions match TRBD1. Germline V gives CDR1 SGHDT, CDR2 YYEEEE. Germline trimming cut 0 bases from V and 1 base from J; bases unmatched to any gene: 0. The CDR3 contains 15 residues. DNA for the CDR3: TGTGCCAGCAGCTTGGGACAGGGGAGCAATCAGCCCCAGCATTTT. Protein product: CASSLGQGSNQPQHF. The whole variable domain, filled in from reference TRBV5-6 and TRBJ1-5, reads DAGVTQSPTHLIKTRGQQVTLRCSPKSGHDTVSWYQQALGQGPQFIFQYYEEEERQRGNFPDRFSGHQFPNYSSELNVNALLLGDSALYLCASSLGQGSNQPQHFGDGTRLSIL.

J is TRBJ2-7 and V is TRBV2; D is unresolved. The CDR3 contains 11 residues. Deletions cut 6 bases from V and 4 bases from J, with 7 bases between. Germline lookup yields CDR1 SNHLY and CDR2 FYNNEI. The CDR3 sequence: CASRRLYEQYF. CDR3 nucleotide sequence: TGTGCCAGCAGGAGGTTATACGAGCAGTACTTC.

The chain is built from TRBV28 and TRBJ1-1; D is possibly TRBD1 (5 bases). The ends were cut back, 4 bases at V and 1 base at J, with 10 bases in the middle. This CDR3 has 14 residues. Looked up from germline, CDR1 is MDHEN and CDR2 is SYDVKM. CDR3 in DNA: TGTGCCAGCAGTTCCCCAGGGTCGAACACTGAAGCTTTCTTT. Amino acids: CASSSPGSNTEAFF.

This chain joins TRBV30 and TRBJ1-5; D might be TRBD1 (6 bases). V lost 3 bases and J lost 7, with 13 bases in between. The germline V gene encodes CDR1 GTSNPN and CDR2 SVGIG (reference sequence). CDR3 length equals 13 residues. In DNA form, the CDR3 reads TGTGCCTGGAGCAACAGGGTAGACCAGCCCCAGCATTTT. Translating it yields CAWSNRVDQPQHF.

This chain connects TRBV7-3 to TRBJ1-6; D possibly corresponds to TRBD1 (5 bases). Germline V gene sequence: CDR1 SGHTA, CDR2 FQGTGA. CDR3 length: 14 amino acids. V was cut by 4 bases and J by 9 bases, with 13 bases left in between. The CDR3 reads CASSYGGLGSPLHF. The DNA for the CDR3 is TGTGCCAGCAGCTATGGGGGGTTAGGTTCACCCCTCCACTTT.

The chain employs TRBV7-2 and TRBJ1-1, with TRBD1 as a possible D gene (6 bases). V was clipped by 5 bases and J by 3 bases, with 13 bases between them. The CDR3 length is 14 residues. Germline V lookup: CDR1 SGHTA, CDR2 FQGNSA. CDR3 loop: CASSRGQPYTEAFF. The DNA for the CDR3 is TGTGCCAGCAGCCGTGGACAGCCTTACACTGAAGCTTTCTTT.

The chain joins TRBV24-1 to TRBJ2-2, with TRBD2 as a possible D gene (5 bases). CDR3 length: 14 amino acids. CDR1 is KGHDR and CDR2 is SFDVKD in the germline V gene. V was shortened by 9 bases and J by 4 bases, with 14 bases between the two germline ends. In DNA, the CDR3 is TGTGCCACCTCCAAGAACGCGGGCACCGGGGAGCTGTTTTTT. Protein: CATSKNAGTGELFF.

The chain recombines TRBV6-1 with TRBJ2-1; 9 nucleotides agree with TRBD2. This CDR3 spans 18 amino acids. V lost 0 bases, J lost 6 bases, and 12 bases stayed unmatched. CDR1 and CDR2 (germline): MNHNS, SASEGT. The CDR3 DNA reads TGTGCCAGCAGTGAAGCGACAGGACTAGCGCACTACTTCAATGAGCAGTTCTTC. Its translation: CASSEATGLAHYFNEQFF.

V and J are TRBV4-2 and TRBJ2-3; TRBD2 aligns across 9 bases. Germline V gene sequence: CDR1 LGHNA, CDR2 YNFKEQ. V was pared by 0 bases and J by 2 bases, with 9 bases of the junction left unmatched. This CDR3 has 18 amino acids. The CDR3 protein is CASSQDQSGGLDTDTQYF. As DNA, the CDR3 is TGTGCCAGCAGCCAAGATCAGAGCGGGGGGTTGGACACAGATACGCAGTATTTT.

The J gene is TRBJ1-2, the V gene TRBV6-5; D call uncertain. V gave up 6 bases and J gave up 3 bases, with 14 bases separating them. The CDR3 is made up of 14 amino acids. Germline V gives CDR1 MNHEY, CDR2 SVGAGI. CDR3 sequence reads: CASSDTGGDYGYTF. The CDR3, as DNA: TGTGCCAGCAGCGATACGGGTGGAGACTATGGCTACACCTTC.

The chain combines TRBV29-1 with TRBJ2-2; TRBD1 aligns across 7 bases. V was pared by 5 bases and J by 7 bases, with 7 bases of the junction left unmatched. This CDR3 contains 13 residues. CDR1 and CDR2 (germline): SQVTM, ANQGSEA. Written as DNA, the CDR3 is TGCAGCGTTAGCGGACAGGTGGGCGGGGAGCTGTTTTTT. Encoded protein: CSVSGQVGGELFF.

The chain has TRBV11-1 and TRBJ2-7; no definite D call. Germline values: CDR1 SGHAT, CDR2 FQDESV (reference sequence). The CDR3 has 15 residues. The V and J ends lost 1 base and 1 base respectively, with 11 bases between them. The CDR3 DNA reads TGTGCCAGCAGCTTAGGGGCAGTCGAGTCCTACGAGCAGTACTTC. Its protein is CASSLGAVESYEQYF.

This chain uses TRBV7-3 with TRBJ1-2, with 8 bases that match TRBD1. CDR1 SGHTA and CDR2 FQGTGA come from the germline V gene. This CDR3 has 12 amino acids. This CDR3 reads CLRAPGGCRYTF. DNA for the CDR3: TGTCTTAGGGCCCCAGGGGGCTGTCGCTACACCTTC.

The J gene is TRBJ2-3, the V gene TRBV5-1; 12 nucleotides match TRBD1. There are 16 residues in the CDR3. Germline CDR1 reads SGHRS; CDR2 reads YFSETQ. The trim removed 0 bases at V and 9 bases at J, leaving 8 bases unmatched. CDR3 bases: TGCGCCAGCAGCTTGGCGGGACAGGGGGCGCAAAAAACGCAGTATTTT. Protein: CASSLAGQGAQKTQYF.

This clone has just one count. The genes are TRBV19 and TRBJ2-1, with 8 bases fitting TRBD2. CDR1 is LNHDA, CDR2 SQIVND, per germline (reference sequence). V gave up 5 bases and J gave up 5 bases; unmatched junction bases: 8. The CDR3 is 15 amino acids. CDR3 region: CASSRAGGPHNEQFF. DNA for the CDR3: TGTGCCAGTAGTCGGGCGGGAGGTCCCCACAATGAGCAGTTCTTC.

The V call is TRBV20-1, the J call TRBJ1-5; D call uncertain. Trimming took 3 bases from V and 3 from J, leaving 15 bases between them. This CDR3 region has 15 residues. In germline, CDR1 is DFQATT, CDR2 SNEGSKA (reference sequence). In nucleotides, the CDR3 is TGCAGTGCTAGTGGCGGCCAAGGCCTCAATCAGCCCCAGCATTTT. Protein: CSASGGQGLNQPQHF.

This chain connects TRBV19 to TRBJ1-1; unclear D gene. Germline CDR1 LNHDA, CDR2 SQIVND (reference sequence). The CDR3 spans 13 residues. V was clipped by 3 bases and J by 6 bases, with 11 bases between them. The CDR3 region is CASSIFGYAEAFF. In nucleotides, the CDR3 is TGTGCCAGTAGTATTTTCGGTTATGCTGAAGCTTTCTTT.

This clone was seen once. This chain connects TRBV19 to TRBJ1-2; D is possibly TRBD1 (5 bases). V was pared by 5 bases and J by 2 bases, with 15 bases between. The CDR3 is made up of 15 amino acids. Germline V gene sequence: CDR1 LNHDA, CDR2 SQIVND (reference sequence). CDR3 protein: CASSAFSTANYGYTF. The CDR3 nucleotides are TGTGCCAGTAGTGCTTTTTCGACAGCCAACTATGGCTACACCTTC.